Following are 17 T cell receptor beta chains from one sample sequenced in a study of blood T cell repertoires in COVID-19. The data were produced by immunoSEQ multiplex PCR, yet TCRdb's version contains in-frame clones alone and is incomplete. The table includes about 270,000 clones, about four fifths detected once. Material: peripheral blood. These receptors were collected from a woman aged 55-70 years with active or convalescent COVID-19.

The chain recombines TRBV19 with TRBJ2-2, with D perhaps matching TRBD1 (6 bases). The CDR3 contains 16 residues. V was clipped by 2 bases and J by 4 bases, with 14 bases between them. Germline values: CDR1 LNHDA, CDR2 SQIVND (reference sequence). The CDR3 is CASSISADSTTGELFF. As DNA, the CDR3 is TGTGCCAGTAGTATATCAGCGGACAGTACCACCGGGGAGCTGTTTTTT. Full variable domain (rest looked up from reference TRBV19 and TRBJ2-2): DGGITQSPKYLFRKEGQNVTLSCEQNLNHDAMYWYRQDPGQGLRLIYYSQIVNDFQKGDIAEGYSVSREKKESFPLTVTSAQKNPTAFYLCASSISADSTTGELFFGEGSRLTVL.

V is TRBV6-5 and J is TRBJ1-2, with TRBD1 matching 10 bases. Trimming took 6 bases from V and 8 from J; bases not matched to a gene: 9. This CDR3 region has 14 residues. Germline V lookup: CDR1 MNHEY, CDR2 SVGAGI. CDR3 in DNA: TGTGCCAGCAGCCGGGACAGGGGACGATACGGCTACACCTTC. Its translation: CASSRDRGRYGYTF.

The J gene is TRBJ1-5, the V gene TRBV10-3; 7 bases fit TRBD1. The CDR3 has 13 residues. Per germline, CDR1 ENHRY and CDR2 SYGVKD. V was clipped by 6 bases and J by 4 bases; unmatched bases: 3. CDR3 protein: CAISRDRNQPQHF. The DNA of the CDR3 is TGTGCCATCAGCCGGGACAGAAATCAGCCCCAGCATTTT.

This chain links TRBV10-3 with TRBJ1-5; unclear D gene. V dropped 11 bases and J dropped 0 bases, with 14 bases sitting between them. Per germline, CDR1 ENHRY and CDR2 SYGVKD. CDR3 size: 14 residues. The CDR3 nucleotides read TGTGCCGGCTGGGGAGCAAATAGCAATCAGCCCCAGCATTTT. It is translated as CAGWGANSNQPQHF.

J is TRBJ1-2 and V is TRBV19; D uncertain. Germline V gives CDR1 LNHDA, CDR2 SQIVND (reference sequence). V was shortened by 4 bases and J by 4 bases, with 7 bases between the two germline ends. The CDR3 runs to 12 residues. The CDR3 sequence is CASSNDIYGYTF. The CDR3 coding sequence is TGTGCCAGTAGTAACGACATCTATGGCTACACCTTC.

The rearrangement links TRBV7-2 to TRBJ2-5; no definite D call. Germline V CDR1 and CDR2: SGHTA, FQGNSA. This CDR3 spans 16 amino acids. V lost 2 bases and J lost 4, with 17 bases in between. CDR3 bases: TGTGCCAGCAGCTTAACAGACGGAATCCCGATAGAGACCCAGTACTTC. It encodes CASSLTDGIPIETQYF.

CDR3 loop: CASSDRTSGGGTQYF. CDR3 coding DNA: TGCGCCAGCAGCGACCGGACTAGCGGGGGGGGTACCCAGTACTTC. V usage is TRBV5-1 and J usage is TRBJ2-5, with 15 bases that match TRBD2. With 4 bases clipped from V and 8 bases from J, the junction kept 6 bases outside the gene matches. The CDR3 loop spans 15 amino acids. Germline V gene sequence: CDR1 SGHRS, CDR2 YFSETQ.

V and J are TRBV2 and TRBJ2-3, with a possible D match to TRBD1 (6 bases). V was trimmed by 8 bases and J by 2 bases, leaving 14 bases between them. The CDR3 length is 14 residues. Germline CDR1 is SNHLY and CDR2 is FYNNEI. DNA of the CDR3: TGTGCCAGCCTCAGACAGGCGAACACAGATACGCAGTATTTT. Translated: CASLRQANTDTQYF.

V usage is TRBV4-1 and J usage is TRBJ2-7, with TRBD1 matching over 8 bases. Germline CDR1 MGHRA, CDR2 YSYEKL. CDR3 length: 15 amino acids. Unmatched junction bases numbered 7, after V lost 4 bases and J lost 2 bases. The CDR3 region has the DNA TGCGCCAGCAGCCTTTCCGGGACAGGTCCCTACGAGCAGTACTTC. Protein product: CASSLSGTGPYEQYF.

This clone was observed once. V gene TRBV4-3 combines with J gene TRBJ2-7, with 15 bases identical to TRBD2. J lost 3 bases, V lost 0 bases, and 3 bases had no gene match. The CDR3 has 17 amino acids. Germline V gene sequence: CDR1 LGHNA, CDR2 YSLEER. In DNA, the CDR3 is TGCGCCAGCAGCCAAGAACCGGGACTAGCGGGGGGCTACGAGCAGTACTTC. As protein: CASSQEPGLAGGYEQYF.

This chain joins TRBV11-2 and TRBJ1-6; D ambiguous. Germline loops: CDR1 SGHAT, CDR2 FQNNGV. V dropped 7 bases and J dropped 3 bases, with 7 bases sitting between them. CDR3 size: 13 residues. CDR3 residues: CASTLGYNSPLHF. CDR3 DNA: TGTGCCAGCACCCTCGGCTATAATTCACCCCTCCACTTT.

This chain joins TRBV5-4 and TRBJ2-7, with 7 bases matching TRBD2. The CDR3 loop spans 16 amino acids. With 4 bases clipped from V and 3 bases from J, the junction kept 13 bases outside the gene matches. Germline lookup yields CDR1 SGHNT and CDR2 YYREEE (reference sequence). The CDR3 loop reads CASSTDGLAESYEQYF. The CDR3 DNA reads TGTGCCAGCAGCACGGACGGCCTAGCGGAGAGCTACGAGCAGTACTTC.

This clone was seen only a few times. The chain is built from TRBV24-1 and TRBJ2-2; D call uncertain. Germline V lookup: CDR1 KGHDR, CDR2 SFDVKD. V lost 1 base and J 6 bases, leaving 5 bases between the germline ends. The CDR3 spans 13 residues. Written as DNA, the CDR3 is TGTGCCACCAGTGATTTAATCTCCGGGGAGCTGTTTTTT. Residues: CATSDLISGELFF.

This clone has just a few counts. This chain joins TRBV30 and TRBJ1-2; 8 nucleotides align to TRBD1. V was clipped by 5 bases and J by 3 bases; unmatched bases: 11. Per germline, CDR1 GTSNPN and CDR2 SVGIG (reference sequence). CDR3 size: 15 residues. Here the CDR3 reads CAWSLQGAKDYGYTF. The CDR3 DNA follows: TGTGCCTGGTCACTCCAGGGGGCCAAAGACTATGGCTACACCTTC.

The chain joins TRBV28 to TRBJ1-1, with D tentatively TRBD1 (5 bases). Germline V lookup: CDR1 MDHEN, CDR2 SYDVKM. The CDR3 sequence is 13 residues long. V was trimmed by 1 base and J by 6 bases, leaving 9 bases between them. The CDR3 is CASSLSTGSEAFF. The CDR3, as DNA: TGTGCCAGCAGTTTATCTACAGGTTCTGAAGCTTTCTTT.

The gene calls are TRBV7-3 and TRBJ2-2; a weak D match, TRBD1 (6 bases). The CDR3 spans 16 residues. Deletions cut 2 bases from V and 7 bases from J, with 17 bases between. From germline, CDR1 is SGHTA and CDR2 FQGTGA. CDR3 sequence: CASSLRSWGQGGELFF. DNA of the CDR3: TGTGCCAGCAGCTTACGGTCGTGGGGGCAGGGCGGGGAGCTGTTTTTT. The full variable domain, in which reference TRBV7-3 and TRBJ2-2 provide the parts outside the CDR3, is GAGVSQTPSNKVTEKGKYVELRCDPISGHTALYWYRQSLGQGPEFLIYFQGTGAADDSGLPNDRFFAVRPEGSVSTLKIQRTERGDSAVYLCASSLRSWGQGGELFFGEGSRLTVL.

This chain connects TRBV5-1 to TRBJ1-3; a possible D gene is TRBD1 (5 bases). With 0 bases removed from V and 8 bases from J, the gap between germline ends came to 15 bases. Germline V gives CDR1 SGHRS, CDR2 YFSETQ. This CDR3 region has 15 residues. In DNA form, the CDR3 reads TGCGCCAGCAGCTTGGACGGGGGGTCTTTCGACACCATATATTTT. Translation gives CASSLDGGSFDTIYF.